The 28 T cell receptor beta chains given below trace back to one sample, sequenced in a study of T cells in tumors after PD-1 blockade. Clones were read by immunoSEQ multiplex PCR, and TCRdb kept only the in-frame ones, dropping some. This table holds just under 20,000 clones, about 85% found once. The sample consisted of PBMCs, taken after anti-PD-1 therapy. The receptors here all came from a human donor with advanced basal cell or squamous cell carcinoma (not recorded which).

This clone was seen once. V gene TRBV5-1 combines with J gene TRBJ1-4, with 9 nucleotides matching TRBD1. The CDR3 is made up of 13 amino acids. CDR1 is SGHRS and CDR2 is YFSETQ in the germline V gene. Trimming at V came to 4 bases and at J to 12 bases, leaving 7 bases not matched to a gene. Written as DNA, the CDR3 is TGCGCCAGCAGCATCAACAGGGGGCAAGAACTGTTTTTT. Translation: CASSINRGQELFF.

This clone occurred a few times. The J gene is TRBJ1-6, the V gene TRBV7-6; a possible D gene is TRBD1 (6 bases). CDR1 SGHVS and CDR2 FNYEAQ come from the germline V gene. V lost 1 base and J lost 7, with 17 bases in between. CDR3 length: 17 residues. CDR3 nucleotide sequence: TGTGCCAGCAGCTTAGGGATCCGGGGGGCCCGGAATTCACCCCTCCACTTT. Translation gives CASSLGIRGARNSPLHF.

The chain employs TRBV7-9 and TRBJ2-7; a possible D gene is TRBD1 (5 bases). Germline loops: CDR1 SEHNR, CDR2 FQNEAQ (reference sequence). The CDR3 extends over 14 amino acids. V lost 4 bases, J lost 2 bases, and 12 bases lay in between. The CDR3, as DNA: TGTGCCAGCAGCTCCTCCAGGGTCACCTACGAGCAGTACTTC. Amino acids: CASSSSRVTYEQYF.

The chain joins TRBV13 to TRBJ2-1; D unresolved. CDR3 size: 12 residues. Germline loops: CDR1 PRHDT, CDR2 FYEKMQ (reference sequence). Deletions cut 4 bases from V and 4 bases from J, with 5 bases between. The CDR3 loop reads CASSSEYNEQFF. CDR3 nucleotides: TGTGCCAGCAGCTCCGAGTACAATGAGCAGTTCTTC.

The CDR3 DNA reads as TGTGCCAGCAGCCCGGACAGGGACGAGCAGTACTTC. It yields the protein CASSPDRDEQYF. The chain combines TRBV5-4 with TRBJ2-7, with TRBD1 matching 8 bases. The CDR3 covers 12 residues. The germline V gene encodes CDR1 SGHNT and CDR2 YYREEE (reference sequence). With 4 bases clipped from V and 5 bases from J, the junction kept 2 bases outside the gene matches. Full variable domain (rest looked up from reference TRBV5-4 and TRBJ2-7): ETGVTQSPTHLIKTRGQQVTLRCSSQSGHNTVSWYQQALGQGPQFIFQYYREEENGRGNFPPRFSGLQFPNYSSELNVNALELDDSALYLCASSPDRDEQYFGPGTRLTVT.

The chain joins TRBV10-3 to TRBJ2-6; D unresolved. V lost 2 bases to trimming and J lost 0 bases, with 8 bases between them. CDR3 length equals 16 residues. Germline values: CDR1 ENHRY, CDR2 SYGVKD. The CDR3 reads CAISETHLSGANVLTF. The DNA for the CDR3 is TGTGCCATCAGTGAGACGCACCTCTCTGGGGCCAACGTCCTGACTTTC.

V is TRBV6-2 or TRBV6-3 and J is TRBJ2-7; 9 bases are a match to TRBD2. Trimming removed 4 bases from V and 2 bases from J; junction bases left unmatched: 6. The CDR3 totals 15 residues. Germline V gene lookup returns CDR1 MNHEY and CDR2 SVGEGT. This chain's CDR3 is CASSSFLAGTYEQYF. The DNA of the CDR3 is TGTGCCAGCAGTTCGTTCCTAGCGGGAACCTACGAGCAGTACTTC.

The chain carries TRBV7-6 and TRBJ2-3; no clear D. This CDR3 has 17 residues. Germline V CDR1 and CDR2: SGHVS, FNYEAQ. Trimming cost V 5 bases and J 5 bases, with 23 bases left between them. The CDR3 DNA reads TGTGCCAGCAGCCGCAGGCCAGCCAAGTTGTCTGGAGATACGCAGTATTTT. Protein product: CASSRRPAKLSGDTQYF.

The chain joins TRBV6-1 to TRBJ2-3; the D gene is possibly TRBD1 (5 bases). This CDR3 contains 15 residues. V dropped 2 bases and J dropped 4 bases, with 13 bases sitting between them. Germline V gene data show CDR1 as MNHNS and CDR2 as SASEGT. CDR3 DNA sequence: TGTGCCAGCAGTGAATCTCCGTCCAGGGCAGATACGCAGTATTTT. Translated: CASSESPSRADTQYF.

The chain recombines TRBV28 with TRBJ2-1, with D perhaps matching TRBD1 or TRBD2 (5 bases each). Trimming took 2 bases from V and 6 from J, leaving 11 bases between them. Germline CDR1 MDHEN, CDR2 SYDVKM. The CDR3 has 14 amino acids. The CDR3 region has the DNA TGTGCCAGCAGTTTAGGGGGTTCCATCAATGAGCAGTTCTTC. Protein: CASSLGGSINEQFF.

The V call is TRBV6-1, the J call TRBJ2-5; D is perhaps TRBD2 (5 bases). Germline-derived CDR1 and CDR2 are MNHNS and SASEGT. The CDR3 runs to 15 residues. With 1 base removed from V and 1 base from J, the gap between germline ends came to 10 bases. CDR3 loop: CASSEDLRVQETQYF. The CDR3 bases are TGTGCCAGCAGTGAAGACCTGAGGGTCCAAGAGACCCAGTACTTC.

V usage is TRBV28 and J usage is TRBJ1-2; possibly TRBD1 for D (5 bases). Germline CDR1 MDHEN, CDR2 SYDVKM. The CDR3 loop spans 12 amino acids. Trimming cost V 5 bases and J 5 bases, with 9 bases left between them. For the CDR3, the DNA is TGTGCCAGCAGTCCGCAGGGTTATGGCTACACCTTC. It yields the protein CASSPQGYGYTF.

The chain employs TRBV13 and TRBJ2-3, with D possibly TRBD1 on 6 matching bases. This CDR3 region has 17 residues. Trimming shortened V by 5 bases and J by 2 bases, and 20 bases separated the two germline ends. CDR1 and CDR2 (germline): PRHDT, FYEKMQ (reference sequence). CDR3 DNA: TGTGCCAGCAGCCCGTACAGGGCCCGGGCCTTCACAGATACGCAGTATTTT. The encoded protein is CASSPYRARAFTDTQYF.

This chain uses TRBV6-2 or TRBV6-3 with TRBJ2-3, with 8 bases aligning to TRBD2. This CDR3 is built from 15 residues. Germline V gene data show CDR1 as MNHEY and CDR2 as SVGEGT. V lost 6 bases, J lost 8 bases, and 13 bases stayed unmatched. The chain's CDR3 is CASSKPAGREGTQYF. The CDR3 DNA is TGTGCCAGCAGCAAGCCAGCGGGACGGGAGGGTACGCAGTATTTT.

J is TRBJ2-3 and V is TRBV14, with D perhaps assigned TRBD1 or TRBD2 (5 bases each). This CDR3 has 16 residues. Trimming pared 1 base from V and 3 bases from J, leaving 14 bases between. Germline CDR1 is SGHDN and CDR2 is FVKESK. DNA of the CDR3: TGTGCCAGCAGCCAAGGAGATCTGTGGGGGACAGATACGCAGTATTTT. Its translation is CASSQGDLWGTDTQYF.

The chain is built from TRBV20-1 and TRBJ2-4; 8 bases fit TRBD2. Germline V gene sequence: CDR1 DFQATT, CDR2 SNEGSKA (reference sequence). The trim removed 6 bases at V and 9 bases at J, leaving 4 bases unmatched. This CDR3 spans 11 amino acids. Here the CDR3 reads CSAGLGGIQYF. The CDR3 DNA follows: TGCAGTGCGGGACTAGGTGGCATTCAGTACTTC.

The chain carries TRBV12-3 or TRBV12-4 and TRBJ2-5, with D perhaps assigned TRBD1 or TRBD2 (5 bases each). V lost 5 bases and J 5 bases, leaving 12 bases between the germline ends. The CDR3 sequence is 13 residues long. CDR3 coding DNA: TGTGCCAGCAGTGCCCCCGAGGGGGAGACCCAGTACTTC. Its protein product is CASSAPEGETQYF.

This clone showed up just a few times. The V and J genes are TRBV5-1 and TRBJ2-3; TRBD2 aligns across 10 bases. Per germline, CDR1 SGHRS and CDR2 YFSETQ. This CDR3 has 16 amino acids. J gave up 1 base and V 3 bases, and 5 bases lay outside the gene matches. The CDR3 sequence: CASSSLAGGGTDTQYF. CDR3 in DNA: TGCGCCAGCAGCTCGTTAGCGGGGGGCGGCACAGATACGCAGTATTTT.

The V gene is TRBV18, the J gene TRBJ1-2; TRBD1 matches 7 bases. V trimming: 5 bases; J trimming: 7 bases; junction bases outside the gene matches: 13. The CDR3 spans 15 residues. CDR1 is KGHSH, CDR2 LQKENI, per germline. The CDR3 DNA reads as TGTGCCAGCTCATCCACGCAAACAGGGGCCCGTGGCTACACCTTC. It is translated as CASSSTQTGARGYTF.

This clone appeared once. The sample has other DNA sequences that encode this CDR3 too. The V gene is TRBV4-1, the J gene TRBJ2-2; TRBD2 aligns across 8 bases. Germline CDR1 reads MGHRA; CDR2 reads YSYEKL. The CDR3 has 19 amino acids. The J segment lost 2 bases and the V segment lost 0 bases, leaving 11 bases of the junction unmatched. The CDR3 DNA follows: TGCGCCAGCAGCCAAGACGCTTTTCGGGGGGGGCGAAACACCGGGGAGCTGTTTTTT. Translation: CASSQDAFRGGRNTGELFF.

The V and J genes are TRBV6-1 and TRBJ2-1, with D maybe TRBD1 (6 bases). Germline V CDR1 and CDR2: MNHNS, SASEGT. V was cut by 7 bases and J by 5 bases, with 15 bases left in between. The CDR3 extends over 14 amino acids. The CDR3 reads CASKGMDRNNEQFF. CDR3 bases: TGTGCCAGCAAAGGTATGGACAGAAACAATGAGCAGTTCTTC.

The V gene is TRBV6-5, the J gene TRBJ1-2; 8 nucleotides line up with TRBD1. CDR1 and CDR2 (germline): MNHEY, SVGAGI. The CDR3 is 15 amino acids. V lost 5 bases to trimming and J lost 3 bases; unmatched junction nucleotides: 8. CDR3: CASSHQGALYYGYTF. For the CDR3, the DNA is TGTGCCAGCAGTCACCAGGGGGCTTTGTACTATGGCTACACCTTC.

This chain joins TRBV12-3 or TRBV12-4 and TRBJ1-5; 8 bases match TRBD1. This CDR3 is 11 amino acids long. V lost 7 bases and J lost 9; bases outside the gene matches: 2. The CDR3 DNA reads TGTGCCAGCACAGGACAGGGGCCCCAGCATTTT. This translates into CASTGQGPQHF.

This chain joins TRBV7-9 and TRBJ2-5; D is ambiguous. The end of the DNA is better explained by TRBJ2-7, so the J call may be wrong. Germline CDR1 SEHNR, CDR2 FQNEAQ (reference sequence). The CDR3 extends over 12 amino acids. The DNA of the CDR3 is TGTGCCAGCAGCTTAGTCGTCTACGAGCAGTACTTC. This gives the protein CASSLVVYEQYF.

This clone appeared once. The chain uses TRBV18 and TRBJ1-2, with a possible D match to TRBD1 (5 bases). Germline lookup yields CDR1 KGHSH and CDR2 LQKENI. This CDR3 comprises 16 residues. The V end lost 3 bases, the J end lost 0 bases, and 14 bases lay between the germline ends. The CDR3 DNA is TGTGCCAGCTCACCTACCCAGGGCCTAGCTAACTATGGCTACACCTTC. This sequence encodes CASSPTQGLANYGYTF.

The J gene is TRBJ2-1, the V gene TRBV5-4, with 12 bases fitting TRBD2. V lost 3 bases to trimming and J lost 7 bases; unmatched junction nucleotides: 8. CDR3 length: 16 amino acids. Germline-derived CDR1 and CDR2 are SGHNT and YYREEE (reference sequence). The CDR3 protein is CASSSGLAGGVNEQFF. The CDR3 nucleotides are TGTGCCAGCAGCTCTGGTCTAGCGGGAGGGGTGAATGAGCAGTTCTTC.

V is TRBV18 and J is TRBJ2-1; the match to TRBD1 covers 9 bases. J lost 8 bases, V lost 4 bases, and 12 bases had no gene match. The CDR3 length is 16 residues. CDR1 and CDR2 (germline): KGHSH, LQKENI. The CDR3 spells CASSRRGGQGIHEQFF. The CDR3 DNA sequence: TGTGCCAGCTCACGAAGGGGGGGACAGGGTATCCATGAGCAGTTCTTC.

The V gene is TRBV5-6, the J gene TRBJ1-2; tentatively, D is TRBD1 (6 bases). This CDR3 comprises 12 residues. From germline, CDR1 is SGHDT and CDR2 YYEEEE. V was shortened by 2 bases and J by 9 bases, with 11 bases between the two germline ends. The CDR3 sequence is CASSFLGARYTF. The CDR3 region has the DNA TGTGCCAGCAGCTTTCTGGGGGCACGCTACACCTTC.